This T cell receptor beta chain was documented in a study of chemoradiotherapy in HPV16-positive cancers (dated by TCRdb to between 2022 and 2023). For the study in its entirety: Using functional T-cell assays on cells from two HPV16-positive patients, the researchers defined candidate HPV-specific T-cell clones and common TCR motifs. The study asked whether T-cell immunity to the HPV oncoproteins E6 and E7 changes during chemoradiotherapy and whether this immunity affects survival. TCR repertoires from around 80 patients with HPV-related cancers were then used to track the candidate HPV-specific TCRs and motifs. Overall study outcomes, separate from this receptor: Expansion of candidate HPV-specific clones and E7-related TCR motifs was observed in the tumor microenvironment during treatment, whereas no such expansion was observed for non-HPV-specific T cells. Improved recurrence-free survival in HPV16-positive patients was associated with expansion of HPV-responsive T cells during chemoradiotherapy. The functional definition of HPV-specific T cells was derived from only two HPV16-positive patients, and the survival association was reported for HPV16-positive patients.

The receptor library was made with the immunoSEQ multiplex PCR assay. TCRdb took over this immuneACCESS table, retaining in-frame rearrangements with V and J assigned. Such tables are incomplete; in checked studies, under half of the missing clones stem from an unresolved V gene, and the remainder is unexplained. The sample has tens of thousands of clones on record, around 80% of them singletons. Less than 5% of the sample lies in the top ten. As encoded in the germline V gene, CDR1 is SGHTA while CDR2 is FQGNSA. Its CDR3 holds 14 amino acids, cysteine through phenylalanine. Only the CDR3 DNA is retained, 42 bases long and in frame from the first base. The V and J ends are trimmed by 2 bases and 4 bases, leaving 8 bases between them. A word on this clone: Its antigen remains unidentified. Base qualities are missing; no much larger clone stands one base away.

Repertoires were sampled repeatedly over the course of chemoradiotherapy so that clonal expansion in the tumor microenvironment could be followed. The clonotype comes from a human donor with HPV-associated anogenital cancer. The chain couples TRBV7-2 to TRBJ1-4; the D gene is not confidently resolved. This material consisted of blood, taken from a patient who underwent chemoradiotherapy. The nucleotide sequence is TGTGCCAGCAGCTTATCCGGGAATAATGAAAAACTGTTTTTT. This codes for CASSLSGNNEKLFF.